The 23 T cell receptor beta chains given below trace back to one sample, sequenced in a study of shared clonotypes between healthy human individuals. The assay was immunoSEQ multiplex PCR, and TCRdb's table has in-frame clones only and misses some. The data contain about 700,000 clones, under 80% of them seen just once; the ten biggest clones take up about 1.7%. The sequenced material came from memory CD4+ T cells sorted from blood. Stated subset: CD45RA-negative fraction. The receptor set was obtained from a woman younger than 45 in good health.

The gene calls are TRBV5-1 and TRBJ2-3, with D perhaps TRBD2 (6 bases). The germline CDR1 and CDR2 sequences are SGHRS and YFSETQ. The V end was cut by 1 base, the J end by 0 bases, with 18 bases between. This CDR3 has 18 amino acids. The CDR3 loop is CASSLTGPRGSSTDTQYF. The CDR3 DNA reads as TGCGCCAGCAGCTTGACCGGCCCCCGGGGGTCGAGCACAGATACGCAGTATTTT.

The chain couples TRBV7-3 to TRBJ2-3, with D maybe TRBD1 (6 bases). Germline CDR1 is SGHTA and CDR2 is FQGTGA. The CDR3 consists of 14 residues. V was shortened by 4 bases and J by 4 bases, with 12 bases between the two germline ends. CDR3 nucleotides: TGTGCCAGCAGCTCAAACAGGGATCCAGATACGCAGTATTTT. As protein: CASSSNRDPDTQYF.

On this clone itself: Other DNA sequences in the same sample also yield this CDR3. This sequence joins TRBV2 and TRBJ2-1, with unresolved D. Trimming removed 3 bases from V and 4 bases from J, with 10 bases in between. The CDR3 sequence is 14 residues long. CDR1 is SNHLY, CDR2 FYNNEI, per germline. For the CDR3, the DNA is TGTGCCAGCAGTGATAGGACCACGTACAATGAGCAGTTCTTC. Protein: CASSDRTTYNEQFF.

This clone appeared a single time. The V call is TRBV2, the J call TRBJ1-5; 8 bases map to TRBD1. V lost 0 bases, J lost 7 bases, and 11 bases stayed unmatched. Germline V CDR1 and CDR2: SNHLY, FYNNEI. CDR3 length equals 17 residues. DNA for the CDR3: TGTGCCAGCAGTGAAGCGCACTATCAGGGGGCTCGACAGCCCCAGCATTTT. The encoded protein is CASSEAHYQGARQPQHF.

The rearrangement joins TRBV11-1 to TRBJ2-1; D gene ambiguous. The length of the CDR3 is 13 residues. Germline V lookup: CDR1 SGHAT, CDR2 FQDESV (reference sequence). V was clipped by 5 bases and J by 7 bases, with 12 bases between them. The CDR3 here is CASSGPGGNEQFF. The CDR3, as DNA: TGTGCCAGCAGCGGGCCGGGTGGTAATGAGCAGTTCTTC.

The chain's CDR3 is CASSPLGYGNQPQHF. The DNA for the CDR3 is TGTGCCAGCAGCCCGCTAGGGTACGGCAATCAGCCCCAGCATTTT. The chain recombines TRBV5-8 with TRBJ1-5; D remains ambiguous. This CDR3 contains 15 residues. Germline CDR1 reads SGHTS; CDR2 reads YDEGEE. Between the trimmed V and J ends, which lost 4 bases and 2 bases, there was a span of 13 bases. The variable domain in full, completed from reference TRBV5-8 and TRBJ1-5, reads EAGVTQSPTHLIKTRGQQATLRCSPISGHTSVYWYQQALGLGLQFLLWYDEGEERNRGNFPPRFSGRQFPNYSSELNVNALELEDSALYLCASSPLGYGNQPQHFGDGTRLSIL.

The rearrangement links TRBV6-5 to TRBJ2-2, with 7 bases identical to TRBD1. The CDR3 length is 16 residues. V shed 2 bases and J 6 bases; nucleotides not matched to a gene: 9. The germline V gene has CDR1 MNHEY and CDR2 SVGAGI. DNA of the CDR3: TGTGCCAGCAGTTACAAAGGGACAGAGAGGCCCGGGGAGCTGTTTTTT. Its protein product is CASSYKGTERPGELFF.

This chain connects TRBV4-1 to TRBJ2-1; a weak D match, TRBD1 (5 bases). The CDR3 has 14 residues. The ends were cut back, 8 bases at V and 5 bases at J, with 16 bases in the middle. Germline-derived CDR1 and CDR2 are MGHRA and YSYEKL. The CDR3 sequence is CASGGAALDNEQFF. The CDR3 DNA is TGCGCCAGCGGTGGGGCTGCCTTGGACAATGAGCAGTTCTTC.

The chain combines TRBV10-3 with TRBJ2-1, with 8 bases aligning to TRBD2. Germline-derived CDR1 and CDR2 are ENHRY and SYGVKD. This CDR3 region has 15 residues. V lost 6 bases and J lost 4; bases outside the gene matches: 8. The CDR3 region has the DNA TGTGCCATCAGGGAGCGGGAGAACTTGTACAATGAGCAGTTCTTC. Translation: CAIRERENLYNEQFF.

The CDR3 nucleotides are TGCGCCAGCAGCCAAAGGAACGGGTTCTCCAGACCAAATACGCAGTATTTT. Its protein product is CASSQRNGFSRPNTQYF. The chain carries TRBV4-1 and TRBJ2-3; D gene ambiguous. Germline CDR1 and CDR2: MGHRA and YSYEKL. The CDR3 contains 17 residues. V was cut by 2 bases and J by 7 bases, with 22 bases left in between.

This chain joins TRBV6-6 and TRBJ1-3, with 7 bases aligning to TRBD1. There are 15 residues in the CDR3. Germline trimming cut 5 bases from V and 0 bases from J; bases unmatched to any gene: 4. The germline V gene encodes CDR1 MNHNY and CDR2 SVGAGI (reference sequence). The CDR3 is CASSRGQSSGNTIYF. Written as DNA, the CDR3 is TGTGCCAGCAGTAGGGGACAGAGCTCTGGAAACACCATATATTTT.

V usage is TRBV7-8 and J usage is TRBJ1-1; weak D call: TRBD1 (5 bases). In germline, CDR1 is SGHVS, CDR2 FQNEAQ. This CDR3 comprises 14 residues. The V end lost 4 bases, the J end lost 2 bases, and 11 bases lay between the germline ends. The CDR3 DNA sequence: TGTGCCAGCAGCTACTGGGACCAAAACACTGAAGCTTTCTTT. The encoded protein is CASSYWDQNTEAFF.

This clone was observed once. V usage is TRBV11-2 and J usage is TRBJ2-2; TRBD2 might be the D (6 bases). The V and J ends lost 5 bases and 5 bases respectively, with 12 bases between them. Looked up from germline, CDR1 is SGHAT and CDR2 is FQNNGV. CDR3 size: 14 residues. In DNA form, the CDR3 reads TGTGCCAGCAGCACCCGGAGGGGTACCGGGGAGCTGTTTTTT. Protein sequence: CASSTRRGTGELFF. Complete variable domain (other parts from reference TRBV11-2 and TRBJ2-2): EAGVAQSPRYKIIEKRQSVAFWCNPISGHATLYWYQQILGQGPKLLIQFQNNGVVDDSQLPKDRFSAERLKGVDSTLKIQPAKLEDSAVYLCASSTRRGTGELFFGEGSRLTVL.

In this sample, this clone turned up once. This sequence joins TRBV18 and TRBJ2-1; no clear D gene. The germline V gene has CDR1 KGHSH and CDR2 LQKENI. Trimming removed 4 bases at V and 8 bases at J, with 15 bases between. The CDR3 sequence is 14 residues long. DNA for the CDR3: TGTGCCAGCTCACAGTCGCGGTCCGTGGATGAGCAGTTCTTC. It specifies CASSQSRSVDEQFF.

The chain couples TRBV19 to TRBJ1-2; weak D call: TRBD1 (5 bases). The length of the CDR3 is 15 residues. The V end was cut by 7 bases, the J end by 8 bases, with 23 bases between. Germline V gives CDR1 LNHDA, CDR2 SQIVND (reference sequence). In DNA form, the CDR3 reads TGTGCCAGTAATAGTCAGAGGGGACTCCTCGAGGGCTACACCTTC. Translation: CASNSQRGLLEGYTF.

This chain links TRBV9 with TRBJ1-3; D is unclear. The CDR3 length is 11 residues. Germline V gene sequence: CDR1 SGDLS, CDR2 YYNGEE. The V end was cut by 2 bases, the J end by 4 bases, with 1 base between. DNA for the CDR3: TGTGCCAGCAGCGTGGGAAACACCATATATTTT. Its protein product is CASSVGNTIYF. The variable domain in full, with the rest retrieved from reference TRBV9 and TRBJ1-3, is DSGVTQTPKHLITATGQRVTLRCSPRSGDLSVYWYQQSLDQGLQFLIQYYNGEERAKGNILERFSAQQFPDLHSELNLSSLELGDSALYFCASSVGNTIYFGEGSWLTVV.

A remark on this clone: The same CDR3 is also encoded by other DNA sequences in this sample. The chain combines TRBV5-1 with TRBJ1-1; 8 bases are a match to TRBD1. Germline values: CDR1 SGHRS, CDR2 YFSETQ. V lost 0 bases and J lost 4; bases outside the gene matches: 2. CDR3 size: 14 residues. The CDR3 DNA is TGCGCCAGCAGCTTGGCACAGGGGGGCACTGAAGCTTTCTTT. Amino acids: CASSLAQGGTEAFF.

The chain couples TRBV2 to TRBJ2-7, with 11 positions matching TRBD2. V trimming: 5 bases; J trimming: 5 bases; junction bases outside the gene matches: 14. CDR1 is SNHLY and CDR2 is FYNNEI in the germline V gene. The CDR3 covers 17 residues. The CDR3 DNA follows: TGTGCCAGCAGTCCCCAACTAGCGGGAGTATCCCCCCACGAGCAGTACTTC. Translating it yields CASSPQLAGVSPHEQYF.

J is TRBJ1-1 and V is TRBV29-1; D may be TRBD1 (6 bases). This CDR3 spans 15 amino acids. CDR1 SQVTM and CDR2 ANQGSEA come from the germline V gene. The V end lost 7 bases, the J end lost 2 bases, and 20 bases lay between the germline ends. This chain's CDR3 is CSGFTGTYPNTEAFF. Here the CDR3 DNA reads TGCAGCGGATTTACCGGGACATACCCTAACACTGAAGCTTTCTTT.

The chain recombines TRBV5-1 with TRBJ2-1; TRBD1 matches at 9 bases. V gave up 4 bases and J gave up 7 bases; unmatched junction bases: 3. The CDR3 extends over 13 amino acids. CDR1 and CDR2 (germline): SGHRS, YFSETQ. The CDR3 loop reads CASSHGQGNEQFF. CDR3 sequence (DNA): TGCGCCAGCAGCCACGGACAGGGGAATGAGCAGTTCTTC.

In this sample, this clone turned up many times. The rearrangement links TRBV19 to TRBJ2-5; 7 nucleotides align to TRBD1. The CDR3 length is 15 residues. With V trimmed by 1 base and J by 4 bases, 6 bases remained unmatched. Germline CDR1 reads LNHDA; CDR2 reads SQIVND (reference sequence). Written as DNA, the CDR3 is TGTGCCAGTAGTATAGGTCCTGCAGGGGGAGAGACCCAGTACTTC. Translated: CASSIGPAGGETQYF.

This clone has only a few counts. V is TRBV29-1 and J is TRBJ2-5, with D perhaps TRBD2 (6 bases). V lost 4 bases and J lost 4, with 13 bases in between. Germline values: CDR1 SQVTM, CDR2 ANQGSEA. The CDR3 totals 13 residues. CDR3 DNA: TGCAGCGTTGGGGTGGGCGGGGTAGAGACCCAGTACTTC. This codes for CSVGVGGVETQYF.

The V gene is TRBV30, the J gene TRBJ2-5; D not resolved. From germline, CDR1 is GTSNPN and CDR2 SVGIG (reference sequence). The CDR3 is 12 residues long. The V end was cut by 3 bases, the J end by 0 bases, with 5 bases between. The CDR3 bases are TGTGCCTGGAGAGCGTACCAAGAGACCCAGTACTTC. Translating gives CAWRAYQETQYF.